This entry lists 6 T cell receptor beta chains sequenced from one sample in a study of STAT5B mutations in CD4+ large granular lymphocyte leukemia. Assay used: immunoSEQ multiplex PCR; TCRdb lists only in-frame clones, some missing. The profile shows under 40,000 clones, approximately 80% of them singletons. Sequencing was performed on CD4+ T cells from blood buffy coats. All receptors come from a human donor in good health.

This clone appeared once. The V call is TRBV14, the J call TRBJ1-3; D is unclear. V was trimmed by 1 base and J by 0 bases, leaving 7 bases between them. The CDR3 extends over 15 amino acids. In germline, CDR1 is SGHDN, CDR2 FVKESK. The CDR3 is CASSQGRTSGNTIYF. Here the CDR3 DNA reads TGTGCCAGCAGCCAAGGACGGACCTCTGGAAACACCATATATTTT.

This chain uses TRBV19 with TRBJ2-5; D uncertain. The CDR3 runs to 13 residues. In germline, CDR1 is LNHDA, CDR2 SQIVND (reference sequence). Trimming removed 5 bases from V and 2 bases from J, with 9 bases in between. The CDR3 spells CASSRNSQETQYF. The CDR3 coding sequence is TGTGCCAGTAGTCGGAACTCACAAGAGACCCAGTACTTC.

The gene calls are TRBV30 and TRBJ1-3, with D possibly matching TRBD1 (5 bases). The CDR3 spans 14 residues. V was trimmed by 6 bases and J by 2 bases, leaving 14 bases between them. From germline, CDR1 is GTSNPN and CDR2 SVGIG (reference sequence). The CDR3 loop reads CACSKRGAGNTIYF. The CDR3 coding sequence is TGTGCCTGCTCGAAGCGAGGGGCTGGAAACACCATATATTTT.

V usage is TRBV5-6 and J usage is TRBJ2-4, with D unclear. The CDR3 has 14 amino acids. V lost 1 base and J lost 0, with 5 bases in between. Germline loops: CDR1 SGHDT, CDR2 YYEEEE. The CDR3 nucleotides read TGTGCCAGCAGCTTGATGGAAGCCAAAAACATTCAGTACTTC. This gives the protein CASSLMEAKNIQYF.

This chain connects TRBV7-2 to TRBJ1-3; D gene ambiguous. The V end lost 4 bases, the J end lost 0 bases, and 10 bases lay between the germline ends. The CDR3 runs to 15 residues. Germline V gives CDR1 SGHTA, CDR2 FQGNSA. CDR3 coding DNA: TGTGCCAGCAGCTCGCCGGTCGGCTCTGGAAACACCATATATTTT. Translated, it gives CASSSPVGSGNTIYF.

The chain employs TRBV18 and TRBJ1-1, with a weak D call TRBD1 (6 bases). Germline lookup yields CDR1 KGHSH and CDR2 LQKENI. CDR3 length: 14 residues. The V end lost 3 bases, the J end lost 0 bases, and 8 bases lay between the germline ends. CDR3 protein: CASSPQGMNTEAFF. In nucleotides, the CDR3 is TGTGCCAGCTCACCCCAGGGGATGAACACTGAAGCTTTCTTT.